This T cell receptor beta chain was profiled in a study of radiation and T cells in renal cell carcinoma. The time point is: blood 2 weeks post-SBRT. Treatment specified: 15 Gy SBRT to primary tumor, nephrectomy 4 weeks later. Sequencing was performed with immunoSEQ multiplex PCR; in TCRdb, only in-frame clones are kept and a portion is missing. The top ten hold around 13% of the sample, which has some 150,000 clones, roughly 90% seen once. Overall study findings and caveats: From baseline, blood top tumor clonotypes peaked at 2 weeks post-radiation.

The CDR3 sequence is 14 residues long. Germline lookup yields CDR1 MGHDK and CDR2 SYGVNS. The V gene end was trimmed by 2 bases and the J gene end by 5 bases; junction bases not matched to a gene: 3. Regarding this clone: Its target is unknown.

This TCR was recovered from a woman aged 45 to 65 with renal cell carcinoma. The specimen was blood, collected from a patient whose treatment included radiotherapy and nephrectomy. This chain joins TRBV25-1 and TRBJ2-3; 8 bases map to TRBD1. The CDR3 DNA follows: TGTGCCAGCAGTGAAAGAGGACAGGGAGATACGCAGTATTTT. This encodes CASSERGQGDTQYF. Filled out from reference TRBV25-1 and TRBJ2-3, the complete variable domain reads EADIYQTPRYLVIGTGKKITLECSQTMGHDKMYWYQQDPGMELHLIHYSYGVNSTEKGDLSSESTVSRIRTEHFPLTLESARPSHTSQYLCASSERGQGDTQYFGPGTRLTVL.